Described below is a single T cell receptor (beta chain) sequence and its context. These data are taken from a study of blood T cell repertoires in COVID-19. This CDR3 is built from 16 residues. The V and J ends lost 8 bases and 5 bases, in that order; junction bases with no gene match: 14. Per the germline V gene, CDR1 is SGHAT and CDR2 is FQNNGV. The data were produced by immunoSEQ multiplex PCR, yet TCRdb's version contains in-frame clones alone and is incomplete. Here the sample spans about 90,000 clones, around three quarters being singletons. This rearrangement joins TRBV11-2 to TRBJ2-7; TRBD2 matches 11 bases. The origin of this receptor is a woman aged 70-85 years with acute or convalescent COVID-19. The sample was peripheral blood. The CDR3 spells CASSRGVSGRADEQYF. The CDR3 DNA is TGTGCCAGCTCACGGGGCGTTAGCGGGAGGGCCGACGAGCAGTACTTC. The variable domain in full, completed from reference TRBV11-2 and TRBJ2-7, reads EAGVAQSPRYKIIEKRQSVAFWCNPISGHATLYWYQQILGQGPKLLIQFQNNGVVDDSQLPKDRFSAERLKGVDSTLKIQPAKLEDSAVYLCASSRGVSGRADEQYFGPGTRLTVT.